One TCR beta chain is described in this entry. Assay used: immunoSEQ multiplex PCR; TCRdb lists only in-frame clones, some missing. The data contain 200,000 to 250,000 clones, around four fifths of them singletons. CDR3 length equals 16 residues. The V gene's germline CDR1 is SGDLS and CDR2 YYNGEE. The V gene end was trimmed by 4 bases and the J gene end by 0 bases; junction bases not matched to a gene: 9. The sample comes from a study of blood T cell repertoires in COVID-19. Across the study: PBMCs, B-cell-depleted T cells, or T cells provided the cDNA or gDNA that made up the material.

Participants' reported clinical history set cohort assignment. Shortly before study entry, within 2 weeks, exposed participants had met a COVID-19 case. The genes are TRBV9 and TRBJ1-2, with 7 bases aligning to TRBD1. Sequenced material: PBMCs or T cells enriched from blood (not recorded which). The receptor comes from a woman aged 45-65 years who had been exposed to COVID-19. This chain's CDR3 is CASSRDSFLANYGYTF. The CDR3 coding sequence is TGTGCCAGCAGCCGGGACAGTTTCTTAGCTAACTATGGCTACACCTTC. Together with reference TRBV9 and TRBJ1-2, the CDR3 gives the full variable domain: DSGVTQTPKHLITATGQRVTLRCSPRSGDLSVYWYQQSLDQGLQFLIQYYNGEERAKGNILERFSAQQFPDLHSELNLSSLELGDSALYFCASSRDSFLANYGYTFGSGTRLTVV.